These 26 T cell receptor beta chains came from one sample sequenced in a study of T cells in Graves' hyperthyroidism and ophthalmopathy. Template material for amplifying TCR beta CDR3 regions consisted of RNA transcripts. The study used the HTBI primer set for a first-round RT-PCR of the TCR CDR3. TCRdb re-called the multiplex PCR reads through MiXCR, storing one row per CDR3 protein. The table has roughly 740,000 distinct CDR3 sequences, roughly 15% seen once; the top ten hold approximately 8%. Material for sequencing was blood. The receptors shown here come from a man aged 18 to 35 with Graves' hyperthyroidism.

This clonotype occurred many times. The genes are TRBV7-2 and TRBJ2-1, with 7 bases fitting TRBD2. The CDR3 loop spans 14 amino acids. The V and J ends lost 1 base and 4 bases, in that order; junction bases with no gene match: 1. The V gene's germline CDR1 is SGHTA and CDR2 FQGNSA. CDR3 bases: TGTGCCAGCAGCTTAGGGACTAGGTACAATGAGCAGTTCTTC. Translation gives CASSLGTRYNEQFF.

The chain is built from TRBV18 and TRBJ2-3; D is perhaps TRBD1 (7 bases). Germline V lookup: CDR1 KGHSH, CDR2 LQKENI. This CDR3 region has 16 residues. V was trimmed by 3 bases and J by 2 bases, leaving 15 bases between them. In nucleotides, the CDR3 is TGTGCCAGCTCACCGAAGACAGGGAGGCACACAGATACGCAGTATTTT. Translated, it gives CASSPKTGRHTDTQYF. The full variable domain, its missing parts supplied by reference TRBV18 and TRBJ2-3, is NAGVMQNPRHLVRRRGQEARLRCSPMKGHSHVYWYRQLPEEGLKFMVYLQKENIIDESGMPKERFSAEFPKEGPSILRIQQVVRGDSAAYFCASSPKTGRHTDTQYFGPGTRLTVL.

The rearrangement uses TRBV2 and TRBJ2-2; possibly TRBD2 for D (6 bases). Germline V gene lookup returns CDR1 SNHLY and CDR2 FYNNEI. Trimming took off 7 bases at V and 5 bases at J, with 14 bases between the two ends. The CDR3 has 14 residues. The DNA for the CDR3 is TGTGCCAGCAAAACTAGCCGAGGGACCGGGGAGCTGTTTTTT. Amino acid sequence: CASKTSRGTGELFF.

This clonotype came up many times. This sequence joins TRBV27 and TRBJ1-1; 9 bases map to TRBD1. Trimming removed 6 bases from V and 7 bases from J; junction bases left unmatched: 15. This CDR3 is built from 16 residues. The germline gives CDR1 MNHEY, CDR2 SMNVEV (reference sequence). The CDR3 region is CASRNRDRDLAGEAFF. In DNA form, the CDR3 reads TGTGCCAGCAGAAACCGGGACAGGGACCTCGCCGGTGAAGCTTTCTTT.

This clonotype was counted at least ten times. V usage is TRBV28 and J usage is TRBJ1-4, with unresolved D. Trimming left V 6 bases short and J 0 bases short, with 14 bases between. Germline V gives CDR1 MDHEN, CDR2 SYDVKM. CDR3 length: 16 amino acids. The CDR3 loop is CASRPTGRATNEKLFF. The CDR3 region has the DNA TGTGCCAGCAGACCCACGGGAAGGGCAACTAATGAAAAACTGTTTTTT.

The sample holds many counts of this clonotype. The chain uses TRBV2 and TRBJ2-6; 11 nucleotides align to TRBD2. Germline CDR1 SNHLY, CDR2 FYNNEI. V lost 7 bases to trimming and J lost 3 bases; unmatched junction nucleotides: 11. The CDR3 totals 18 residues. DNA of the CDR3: TGTGCCAGCACCGAAGGTAGCGGGAGGGCCGGTGGGGCCAACGTCCTGACTTTC. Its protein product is CASTEGSGRAGGANVLTF.

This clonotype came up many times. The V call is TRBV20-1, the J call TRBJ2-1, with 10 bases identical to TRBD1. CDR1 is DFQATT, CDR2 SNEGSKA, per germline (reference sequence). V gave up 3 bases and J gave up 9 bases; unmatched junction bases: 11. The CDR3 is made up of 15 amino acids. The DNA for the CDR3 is TGCAGTGCTAGTCCCGGGACAGGGGTTCGGGGTGAGCAGTTCTTC. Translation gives CSASPGTGVRGEQFF.

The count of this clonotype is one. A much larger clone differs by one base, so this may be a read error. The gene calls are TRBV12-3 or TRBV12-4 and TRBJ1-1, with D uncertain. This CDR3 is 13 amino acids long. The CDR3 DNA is TGTACCAGCAGCAAAGCAGTAAACACTGAAGCTTTCTTT. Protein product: CTSSKAVNTEAFF.

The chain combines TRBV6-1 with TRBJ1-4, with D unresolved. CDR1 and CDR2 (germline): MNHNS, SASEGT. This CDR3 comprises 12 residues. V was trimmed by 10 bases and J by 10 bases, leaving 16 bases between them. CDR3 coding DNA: TGTGCCACCCGCAAGGCTGAAGGAAAACTGTTTTTT. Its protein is CATRKAEGKLFF.

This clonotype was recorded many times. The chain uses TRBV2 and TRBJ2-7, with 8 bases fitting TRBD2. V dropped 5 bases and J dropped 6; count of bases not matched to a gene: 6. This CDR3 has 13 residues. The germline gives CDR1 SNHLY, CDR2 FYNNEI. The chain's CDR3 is CASSRTSLGEQYF. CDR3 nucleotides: TGTGCCAGCAGTCGGACTAGCCTCGGCGAGCAGTACTTC.

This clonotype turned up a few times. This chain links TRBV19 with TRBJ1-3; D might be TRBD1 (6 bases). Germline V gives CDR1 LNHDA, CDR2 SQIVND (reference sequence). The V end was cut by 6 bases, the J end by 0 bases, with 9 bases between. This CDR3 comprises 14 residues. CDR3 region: CASRNRASGNTIYF. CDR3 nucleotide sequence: TGTGCCAGTAGGAACAGGGCCTCTGGAAACACCATATATTTT.

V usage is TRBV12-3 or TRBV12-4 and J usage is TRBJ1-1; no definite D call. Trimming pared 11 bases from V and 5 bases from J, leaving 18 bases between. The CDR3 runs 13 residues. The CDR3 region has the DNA TGTGCCGTCACGGGCTCAAGGCGGACTGAAGCTTTCTTT. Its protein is CAVTGSRRTEAFF.

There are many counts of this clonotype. CDR3 sequence (DNA): TGTGCCAGCTCACCGGGGACAGGGAACTACAATGAGCAGTTCTTC. Translated, it gives CASSPGTGNYNEQFF. The rearrangement links TRBV18 to TRBJ2-1; TRBD1 agrees at 9 bases. Germline lookup yields CDR1 KGHSH and CDR2 LQKENI. V lost 3 bases to trimming and J lost 3 bases; unmatched junction nucleotides: 3. The CDR3 covers 15 residues.

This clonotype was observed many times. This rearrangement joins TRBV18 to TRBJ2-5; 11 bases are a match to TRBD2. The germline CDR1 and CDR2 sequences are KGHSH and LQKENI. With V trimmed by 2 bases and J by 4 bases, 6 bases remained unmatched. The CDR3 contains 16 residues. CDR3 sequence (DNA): TGTGCCAGCTCACCAGGGCTAGCGGGAGGTGGAGAGACCCAGTACTTC. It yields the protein CASSPGLAGGGETQYF.

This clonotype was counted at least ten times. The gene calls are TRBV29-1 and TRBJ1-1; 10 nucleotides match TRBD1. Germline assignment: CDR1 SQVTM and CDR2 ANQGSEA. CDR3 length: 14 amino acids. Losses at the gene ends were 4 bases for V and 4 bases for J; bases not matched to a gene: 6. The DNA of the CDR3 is TGCAGCGTTGGACCCGGGACAGGGGCCACTGAAGCTTTCTTT. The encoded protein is CSVGPGTGATEAFF.

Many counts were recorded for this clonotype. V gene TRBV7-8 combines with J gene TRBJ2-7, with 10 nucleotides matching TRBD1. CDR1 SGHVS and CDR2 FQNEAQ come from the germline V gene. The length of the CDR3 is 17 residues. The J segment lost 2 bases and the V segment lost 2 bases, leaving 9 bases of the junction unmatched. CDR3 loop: CASSLSGRGTGAYEQYF. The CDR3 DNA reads TGTGCCAGCAGCTTAAGTGGAAGAGGGACAGGGGCCTACGAGCAGTACTTC.

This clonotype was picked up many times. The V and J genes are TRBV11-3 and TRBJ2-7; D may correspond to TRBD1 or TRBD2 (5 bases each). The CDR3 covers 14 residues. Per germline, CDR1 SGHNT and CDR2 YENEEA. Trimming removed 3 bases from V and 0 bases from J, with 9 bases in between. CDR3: CASSFGAASYEQYF. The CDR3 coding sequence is TGTGCCAGCAGCTTCGGGGCGGCCTCCTACGAGCAGTACTTC.

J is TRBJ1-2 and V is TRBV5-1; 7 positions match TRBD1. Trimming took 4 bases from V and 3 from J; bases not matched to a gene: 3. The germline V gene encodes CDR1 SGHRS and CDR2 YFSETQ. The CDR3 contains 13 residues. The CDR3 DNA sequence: TGCGCCAGCAGCATCACAGGGGACTATGGCTACACCTTC. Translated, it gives CASSITGDYGYTF.

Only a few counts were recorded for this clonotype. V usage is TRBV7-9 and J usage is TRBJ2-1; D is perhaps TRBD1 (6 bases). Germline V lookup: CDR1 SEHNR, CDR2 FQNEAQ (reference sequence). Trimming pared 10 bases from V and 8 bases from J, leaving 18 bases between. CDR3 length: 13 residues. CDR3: CATQEAGDDEQFF. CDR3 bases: TGTGCCACCCAAGAGGCAGGGGACGATGAGCAGTTCTTC.

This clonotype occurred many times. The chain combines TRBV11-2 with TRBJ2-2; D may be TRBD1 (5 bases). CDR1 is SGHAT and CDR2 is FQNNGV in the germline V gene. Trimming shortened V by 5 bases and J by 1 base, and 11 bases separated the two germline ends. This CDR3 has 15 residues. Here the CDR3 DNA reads TGTGCCAGCAGCCAGGGAATTGGGAACACCGGGGAGCTGTTTTTT. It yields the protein CASSQGIGNTGELFF. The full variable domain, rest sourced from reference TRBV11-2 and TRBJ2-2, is EAGVAQSPRYKIIEKRQSVAFWCNPISGHATLYWYQQILGQGPKLLIQFQNNGVVDDSQLPKDRFSAERLKGVDSTLKIQPAKLEDSAVYLCASSQGIGNTGELFFGEGSRLTVL.

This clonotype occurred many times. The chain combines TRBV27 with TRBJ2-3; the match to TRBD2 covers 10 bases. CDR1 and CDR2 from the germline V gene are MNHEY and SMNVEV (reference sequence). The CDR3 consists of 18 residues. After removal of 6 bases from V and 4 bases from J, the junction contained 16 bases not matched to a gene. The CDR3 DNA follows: TGTGCCAGCAGACCTCGTTTCTTAGCGGGAGGCGGGTCAGATACGCAGTATTTT. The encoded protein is CASRPRFLAGGGSDTQYF.

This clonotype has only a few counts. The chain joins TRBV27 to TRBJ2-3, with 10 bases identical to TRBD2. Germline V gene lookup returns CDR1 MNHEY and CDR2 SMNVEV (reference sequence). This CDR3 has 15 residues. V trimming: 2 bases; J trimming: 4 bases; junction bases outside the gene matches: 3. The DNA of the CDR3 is TGTGCCAGCAGTTTAATAGCGGGAGGTTCAGATACGCAGTATTTT. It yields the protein CASSLIAGGSDTQYF.

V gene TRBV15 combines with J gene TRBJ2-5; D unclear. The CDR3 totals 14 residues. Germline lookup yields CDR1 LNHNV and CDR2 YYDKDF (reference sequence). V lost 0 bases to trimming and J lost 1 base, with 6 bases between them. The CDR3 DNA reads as TGTGCCACCAGCAGAGATGAGTCCCAAGAGACCCAGTACTTC. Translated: CATSRDESQETQYF.

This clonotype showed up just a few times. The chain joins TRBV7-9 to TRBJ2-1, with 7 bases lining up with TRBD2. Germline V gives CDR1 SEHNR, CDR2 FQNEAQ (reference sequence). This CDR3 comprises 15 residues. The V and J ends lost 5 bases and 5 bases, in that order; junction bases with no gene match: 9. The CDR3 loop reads CASSPPGGSNNEQFF. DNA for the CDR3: TGTGCCAGCAGCCCCCCCGGCGGGAGTAACAATGAGCAGTTCTTC.

The CDR3, as DNA: TGTGCCAGCAGCCCCACTAGCGACCTATCCTACGAGCAGTACTTC. Translating gives CASSPTSDLSYEQYF. The chain employs TRBV7-8 and TRBJ2-7; 7 bases map to TRBD2. The J segment lost 1 base and the V segment lost 5 bases, leaving 8 bases of the junction unmatched. The CDR3 spans 15 residues. CDR1 SGHVS and CDR2 FQNEAQ come from the germline V gene. Based on the CDR3 plus reference TRBV7-8 and TRBJ2-7, the full variable domain is GAGVSQSPRYKVAKRGQDVALRCDPISGHVSLFWYQQALGQGPEFLTYFQNEAQLDKSGLPSDRFFAERPEGSVSTLKIQRTQQEDSAVYLCASSPTSDLSYEQYFGPGTRLTVT.

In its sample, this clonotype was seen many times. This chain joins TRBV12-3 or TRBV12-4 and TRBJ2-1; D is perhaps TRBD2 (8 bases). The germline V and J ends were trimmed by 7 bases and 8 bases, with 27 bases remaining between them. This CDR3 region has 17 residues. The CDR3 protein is CASTTGASGRITHEQFF. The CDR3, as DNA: TGTGCCAGCACCACAGGGGCGAGCGGGAGAATTACCCATGAGCAGTTCTTC.